The clone carrying this T cell receptor beta chain occurred a few times. The investigators amplified TCR beta CDR3 regions from RNA transcripts. HTBI primers were the set used in a first-round RT-PCR of the TCR CDR3. TCRdb reprocessed the multiplex PCR reads via MiXCR and lists one record per CDR3 protein. The sample yields about 700,000 distinct CDR3 sequences, 14% seen once. The data belong to a study of T cells in Graves' hyperthyroidism and ophthalmopathy. The sequencing input was blood. This receptor was identified in a woman under 30 with Graves' hyperthyroidism.

DNA for the CDR3: TGTGCCAGCAGTTACCACGTATCCGGGGAGCTGTTTTTT. Its protein product is CASSYHVSGELFF. V is TRBV6-2 or TRBV6-3 and J is TRBJ2-2, with D uncertain. Trimming cost V 2 bases and J 6 bases, with 7 bases left between them. Per the germline V gene, CDR1 is MNHEY and CDR2 is SVGEGT. CDR3 length: 13 amino acids.